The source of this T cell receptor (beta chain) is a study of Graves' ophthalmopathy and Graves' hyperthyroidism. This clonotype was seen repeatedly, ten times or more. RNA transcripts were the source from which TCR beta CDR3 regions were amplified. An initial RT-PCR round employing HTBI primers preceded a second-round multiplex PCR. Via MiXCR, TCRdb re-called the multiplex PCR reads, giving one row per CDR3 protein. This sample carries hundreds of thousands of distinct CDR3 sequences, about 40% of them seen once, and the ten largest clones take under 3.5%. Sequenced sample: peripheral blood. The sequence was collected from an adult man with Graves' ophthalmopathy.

CDR3 in amino acids: CASREGLAGTYEQYF. CDR3 nucleotide sequence: TGCGCCAGCCGGGAGGGACTAGCGGGTACCTACGAGCAGTACTTC. The chain couples TRBV5-1 to TRBJ2-7; TRBD2 agrees at 12 bases. V lost 7 bases to trimming and J lost 2 bases; unmatched junction nucleotides: 7. The germline V gene has CDR1 SGHRS and CDR2 YFSETQ. The CDR3 loop spans 15 amino acids.